Below are 5 T cell receptor beta chains sequenced from a single sample in a study of neurological immune-mediated disorders. The time point denotes: longitudinal time-point 3. One entry per CDR3 protein results from TCRdb running MiXCR on the 5' RACE reads. The sample has some 80,000 distinct CDR3 sequences, around 4% seen once. The sequenced sample consisted of PBMCs. Receptors were obtained from a woman aged 60-75 years with multiple sclerosis.

This clonotype has only a few counts. The J gene is TRBJ2-2, the V gene TRBV20-1; TRBD2 might be the D (6 bases). Germline V lookup: CDR1 DFQATT, CDR2 SNEGSKA (reference sequence). V was trimmed by 6 bases and J by 0 bases, leaving 11 bases between them. The CDR3 sequence is 14 residues long. DNA for the CDR3: TGCAGTGCCCGGGACTCCTCGAACACCGGGGAGCTGTTTTTT. This encodes CSARDSSNTGELFF.

This clonotype appeared a single time. The J gene is TRBJ1-1, the V gene TRBV30, with D perhaps matching TRBD1 (5 bases). V shed 4 bases and J shed 5 bases, with 8 bases lying between them. The V gene's germline CDR1 is GTSNPN and CDR2 SVGIG (reference sequence). The CDR3 consists of 11 residues. CDR3 region: CAWTDRTEAFF. The CDR3 bases are TGTGCCTGGACAGACAGAACTGAAGCTTTCTTT.

This clonotype was seen repeatedly, ten times or more. J is TRBJ1-4 and V is TRBV7-2; TRBD1 is a possible D gene (5 bases). Germline assignment: CDR1 SGHTA and CDR2 FQGNSA. The CDR3 is 13 amino acids. Trimming shortened V by 2 bases and J by 6 bases, and 7 bases separated the two germline ends. CDR3 DNA sequence: TGTGCCAGCAGCTTAAGGGGAGATGAAAAACTGTTTTTT. Translated: CASSLRGDEKLFF.

This clonotype has only a few counts. This chain uses TRBV6-1 with TRBJ2-7; D is unresolved. This CDR3 comprises 16 residues. CDR1 is MNHNS and CDR2 is SASEGT in the germline V gene. Trimming removed 2 bases from V and 1 base from J, with 15 bases in between. Here the CDR3 DNA reads TGTGCCAGCAGTGAATGGGCAGGCTTAACTTCCTACGAGCAGTACTTC. Translation: CASSEWAGLTSYEQYF.

The table lists this clonotype with many counts. The rearrangement links TRBV7-9 to TRBJ1-3; D call uncertain. Trimming pared 5 bases from V and 0 bases from J, leaving 8 bases between. The germline V gene encodes CDR1 SEHNR and CDR2 FQNEAQ (reference sequence). The CDR3 length is 14 residues. The CDR3 spells CASSPQSSGNTIYF. The DNA for the CDR3 is TGTGCCAGCAGCCCACAGAGCTCTGGAAACACCATATATTTT.